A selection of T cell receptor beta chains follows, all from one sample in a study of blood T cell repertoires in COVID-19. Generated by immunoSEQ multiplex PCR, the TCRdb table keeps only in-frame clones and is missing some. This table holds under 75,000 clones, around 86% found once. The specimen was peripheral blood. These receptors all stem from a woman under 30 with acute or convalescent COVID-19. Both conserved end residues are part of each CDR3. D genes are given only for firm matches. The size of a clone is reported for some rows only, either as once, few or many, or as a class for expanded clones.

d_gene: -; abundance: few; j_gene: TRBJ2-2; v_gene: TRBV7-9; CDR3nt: TGTGCCAGCAGCTTCCCGTCCGGGGGAGAAACCGGGGAGCTGTTTTTT; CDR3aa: CASSFPSGGETGELFF
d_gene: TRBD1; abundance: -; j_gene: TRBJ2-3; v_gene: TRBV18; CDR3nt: TGTGCCAGCTCACCACTGGGACAGATTAGCACAGATACGCAGTATTTT; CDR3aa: CASSPLGQISTDTQYF
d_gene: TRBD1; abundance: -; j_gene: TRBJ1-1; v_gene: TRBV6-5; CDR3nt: TGTGCCAGCAGCCCCCGACAGGGCACTGAAGCTTTCTTT; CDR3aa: CASSPRQGTEAFF
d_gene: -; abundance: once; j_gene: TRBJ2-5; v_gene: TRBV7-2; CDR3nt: TGTGCCAGCAGCCCGGGAATGGCCAGTTTTAGAGAGACCCAGTACTTC; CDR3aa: CASSPGMASFRETQYF
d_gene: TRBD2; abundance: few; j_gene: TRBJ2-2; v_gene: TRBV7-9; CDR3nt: TGTGCCAGCAGCCTCGGGGGGAACGGGGAGCTGTTTTTT; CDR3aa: CASSLGGNGELFF
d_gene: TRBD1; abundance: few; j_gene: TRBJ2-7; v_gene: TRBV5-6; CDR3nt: TGTGCCAGCAGCACGGGACAGGGAAATCCCTACGAGCAGTACTTC; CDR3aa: CASSTGQGNPYEQYF
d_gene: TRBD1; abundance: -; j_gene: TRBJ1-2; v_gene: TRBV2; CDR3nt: TGTGCCAGGGCCCCGGACAGGGTTATGTATGGCTACACCTTC; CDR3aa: CARAPDRVMYGYTF
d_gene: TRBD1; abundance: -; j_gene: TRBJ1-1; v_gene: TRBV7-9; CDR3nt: TGTGCCAGCAGCGAGGGACAGGGGGCTTTCGCTGAAGCTTTCTTT; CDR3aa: CASSEGQGAFAEAFF
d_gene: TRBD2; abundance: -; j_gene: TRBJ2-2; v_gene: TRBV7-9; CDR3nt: TGTGCCAGCAGACGCGGGACTAGTGGCACCGGGGAGCTGTTTTTT; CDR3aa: CASRRGTSGTGELFF
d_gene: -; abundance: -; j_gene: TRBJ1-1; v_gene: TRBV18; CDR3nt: TGTGCCAGCTCACCAAGTCCAGGTTTCGAAGCTTTCTTT; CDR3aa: CASSPSPGFEAFF
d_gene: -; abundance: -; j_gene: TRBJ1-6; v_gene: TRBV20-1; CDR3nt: TGCAGTGCTAGTGGGGGGGGTCATAATTCACCCCTCCACTTT; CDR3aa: CSASGGGHNSPLHF
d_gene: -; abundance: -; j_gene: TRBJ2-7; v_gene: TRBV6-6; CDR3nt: TGTGCCAGCAGTTACGTTTCTGAGCAGTACTTC; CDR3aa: CASSYVSEQYF
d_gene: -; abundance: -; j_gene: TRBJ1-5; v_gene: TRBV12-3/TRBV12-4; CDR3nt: TGTGCCAGCAGTTTAGCAGAGAATCAGCCCCAGCATTTT; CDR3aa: CASSLAENQPQHF
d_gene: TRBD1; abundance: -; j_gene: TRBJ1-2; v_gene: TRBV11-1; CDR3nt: TGTGCCAGCAGCTTACCGGGACAGGGGAATGGCTACACCTTC; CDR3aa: CASSLPGQGNGYTF
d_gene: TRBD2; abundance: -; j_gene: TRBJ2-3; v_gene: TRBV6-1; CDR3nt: TGTGCCAGCAGTGAACGTCGGGGGGGCCTAGATACGCAGTATTTT; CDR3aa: CASSERRGGLDTQYF
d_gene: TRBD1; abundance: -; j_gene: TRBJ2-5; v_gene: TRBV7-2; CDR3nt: TGTGCCAGCAGCTTGGGACAGGGATACCAAGAGACCCAGTACTTC; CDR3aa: CASSLGQGYQETQYF
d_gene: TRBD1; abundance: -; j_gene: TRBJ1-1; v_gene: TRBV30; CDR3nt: TGTGCCTGGAGTGTAGATACAGGGGGCGGAACTGAAGCTTTCTTT; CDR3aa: CAWSVDTGGGTEAFF
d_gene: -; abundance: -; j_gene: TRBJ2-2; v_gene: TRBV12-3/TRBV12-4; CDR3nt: TGTGCCAGCAGTTTAAGCGGGTTCGGGGAGCTGTTTTTT; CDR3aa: CASSLSGFGELFF
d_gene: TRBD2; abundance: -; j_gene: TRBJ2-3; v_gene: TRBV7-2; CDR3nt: TGTGCCAGCAGTACAAGCGGGATCAGCACAGATACGCAGTATTTT; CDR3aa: CASSTSGISTDTQYF
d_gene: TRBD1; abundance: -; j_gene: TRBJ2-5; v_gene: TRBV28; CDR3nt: TGTGCCAGCAGCCCCGACAGGGGGCCCGAAGAGACCCAGTACTTC; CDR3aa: CASSPDRGPEETQYF
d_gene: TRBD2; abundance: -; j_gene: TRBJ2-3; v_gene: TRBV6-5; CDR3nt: TGTGCCAGCATCTTACTAGCGGGGGATACGCAGTATTTT; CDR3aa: CASILLAGDTQYF
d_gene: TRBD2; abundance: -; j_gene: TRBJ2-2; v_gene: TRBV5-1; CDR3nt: TGCGCCAGCAGCTCACAGACTAGCGCGAACACCGGGGAGCTGTTTTTT; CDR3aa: CASSSQTSANTGELFF
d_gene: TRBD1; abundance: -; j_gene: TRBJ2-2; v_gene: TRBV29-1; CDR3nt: TGCAGCGTTGTAGGACAGGGGAACACCGGGGAGCTGTTTTTT; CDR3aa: CSVVGQGNTGELFF
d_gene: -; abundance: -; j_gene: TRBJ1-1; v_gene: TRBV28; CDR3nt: TGTGCCAGCAGTTTGCACAGGGAGGGGGCTGAAGCTTTCTTT; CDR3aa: CASSLHREGAEAFF
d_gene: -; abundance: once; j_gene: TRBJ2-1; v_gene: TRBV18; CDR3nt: TGTGCCAGCTCACCCCCAGCGGCATACAATGAGCAGTTCTTC; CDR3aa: CASSPPAAYNEQFF
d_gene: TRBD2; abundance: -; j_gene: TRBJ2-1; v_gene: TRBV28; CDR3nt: TGTGCCAGCAGTACTAGCGGGGGCAATGAGCAGTTCTTC; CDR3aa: CASSTSGGNEQFF
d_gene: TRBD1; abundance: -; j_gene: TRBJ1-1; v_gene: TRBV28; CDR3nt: TGTGCCAGCAGTTGGGGGACAGGGAGGAGGACTGAAGCTTTCTTT; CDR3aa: CASSWGTGRRTEAFF
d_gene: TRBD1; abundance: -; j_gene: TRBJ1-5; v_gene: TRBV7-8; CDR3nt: TGTGCCAGCAGCTTAGTGCCAGGGGGCATGGGGTTGCAGCCCCAGCATTTT; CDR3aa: CASSLVPGGMGLQPQHF
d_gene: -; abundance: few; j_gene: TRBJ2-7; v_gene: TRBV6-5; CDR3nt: TGTGCCAGCAGTCTGGACAGAGGGACCTACGAGCAGTACTTC; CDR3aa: CASSLDRGTYEQYF
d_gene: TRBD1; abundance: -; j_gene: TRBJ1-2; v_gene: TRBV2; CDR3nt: TGTGCCAGCAGTTGGGGACAGGGGGTTAACTATGGCTACACCTTC; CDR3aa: CASSWGQGVNYGYTF
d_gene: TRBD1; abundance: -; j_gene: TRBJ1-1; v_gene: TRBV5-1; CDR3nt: TGCGCCAGCAGCTTGGTGGGGTCATACGGGACAGGGGGCACTGAAGCTTTCTTT; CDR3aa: CASSLVGSYGTGGTEAFF
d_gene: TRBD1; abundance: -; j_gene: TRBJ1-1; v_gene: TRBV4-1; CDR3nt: TGCGCCAGCAGCCAAGGTCCGGGACAGCCGTCTTCGAACACTGAAGCTTTCTTT; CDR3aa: CASSQGPGQPSSNTEAFF
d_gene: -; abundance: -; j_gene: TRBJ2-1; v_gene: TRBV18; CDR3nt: TGTGCCAGCTCACCACTAGGGGGATCCTACAATGAGCAGTTCTTC; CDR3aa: CASSPLGGSYNEQFF
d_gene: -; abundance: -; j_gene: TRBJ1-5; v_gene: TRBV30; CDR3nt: TGTGCCTGGAGTGAGGGGGTCAGCCAGCCCCAGCATTTT; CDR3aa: CAWSEGVSQPQHF
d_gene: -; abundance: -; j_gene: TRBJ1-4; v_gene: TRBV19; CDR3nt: TGTGCCAGTAGTCAGGGGTGGAAAGAAAAACTGTTTTTT; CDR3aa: CASSQGWKEKLFF
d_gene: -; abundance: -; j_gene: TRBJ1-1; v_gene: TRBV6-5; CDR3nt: TGTGCCAGCAGCGACCCTGGGGCCACTGAAGCTTTCTTT; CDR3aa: CASSDPGATEAFF
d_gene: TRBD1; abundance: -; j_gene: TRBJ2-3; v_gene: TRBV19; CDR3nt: TGTGCCAGTAGTCGAAGACAGGGGGCGACAGATACGCAGTATTTT; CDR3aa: CASSRRQGATDTQYF
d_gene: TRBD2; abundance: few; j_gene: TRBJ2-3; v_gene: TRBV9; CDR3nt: TGTGCCAGCAGCGTAGAGGGTAGCGGGGGCACAGATACGCAGTATTTT; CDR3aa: CASSVEGSGGTDTQYF
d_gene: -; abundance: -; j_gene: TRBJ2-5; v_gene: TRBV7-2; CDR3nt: TGTGCCAGCAGCTTAGCGGGCCGGGGGGAGACCCAGTACTTC; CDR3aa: CASSLAGRGETQYF
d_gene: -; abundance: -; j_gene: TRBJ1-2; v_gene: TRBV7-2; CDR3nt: TGTGCCAGCAGCTTTGGCCGGGACATCGGCAAGAGACTCAACTATGGCTACACCTTC; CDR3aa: CASSFGRDIGKRLNYGYTF
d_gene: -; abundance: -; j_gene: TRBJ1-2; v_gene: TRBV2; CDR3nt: TGTGCCAGCAGTGAATGGGGGGTTAACTATGGCTACACCTTC; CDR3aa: CASSEWGVNYGYTF
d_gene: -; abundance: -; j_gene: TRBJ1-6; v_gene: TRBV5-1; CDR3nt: TGCGCCAGCAGCATAGGCCCCACAGAGAACAATTCACCCCTCCACTTT; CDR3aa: CASSIGPTENNSPLHF
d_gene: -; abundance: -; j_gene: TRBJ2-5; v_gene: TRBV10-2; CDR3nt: TGCGCCAGCAGAAAAACAGGGTTAGGAGAGACCCAGTACTTC; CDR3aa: CASRKTGLGETQYF
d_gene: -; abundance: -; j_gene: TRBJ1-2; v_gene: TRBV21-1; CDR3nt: TGTGCCAGCAGTAGCGGGAGGGGGGCTCTTTGGGGCTACACCTTC; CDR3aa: CASSSGRGALWGYTF
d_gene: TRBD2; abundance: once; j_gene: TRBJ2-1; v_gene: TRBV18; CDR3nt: TGTGCCAGCTCACCACCAGGGACTAGCGGGATCTACAATGAGCAGTTCTTC; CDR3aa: CASSPPGTSGIYNEQFF
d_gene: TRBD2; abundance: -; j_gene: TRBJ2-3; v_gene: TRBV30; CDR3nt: TGTGCCTGGATGGGGGGGGAGGATACGCAGTATTTT; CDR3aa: CAWMGGEDTQYF
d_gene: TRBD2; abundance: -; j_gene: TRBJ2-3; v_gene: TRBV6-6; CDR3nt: TGTGCCAGCAGCTCACCGGGACTAGCGGGGGGGCGGGTCACAGATACGCAGTATTTT; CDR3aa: CASSSPGLAGGRVTDTQYF